The present T cell receptor beta chain was sequenced within a study of blood T cell repertoires in COVID-19. Germline loops: CDR1 SGHRS, CDR2 YFSETQ. V was shortened by 4 bases and J by 1 base, with 12 bases between the two germline ends. The CDR3 extends over 14 amino acids. In the study's own analysis: Reference gene primer amplification in the assay estimated nucleated cell counts. Here immunoSEQ multiplex PCR was the method, and the copy in TCRdb shows in-frame clones only, minus some. That table gives V, J and clone size, and the DNA gave D and trimming. The data show roughly 380,000 clones, 81% seen once.

The sample taken for sequencing was peripheral blood. The source of this sequence is a human donor with acute or convalescent COVID-19. The donor label of this sample is uncertain. This chain joins TRBV5-1 and TRBJ2-7, with D perhaps matching TRBD1 (5 bases). CDR3 amino acids: CASSQTKGSYEQYF. CDR3 DNA sequence: TGCGCCAGCAGCCAGACGAAGGGGTCCTACGAGCAGTACTTC.